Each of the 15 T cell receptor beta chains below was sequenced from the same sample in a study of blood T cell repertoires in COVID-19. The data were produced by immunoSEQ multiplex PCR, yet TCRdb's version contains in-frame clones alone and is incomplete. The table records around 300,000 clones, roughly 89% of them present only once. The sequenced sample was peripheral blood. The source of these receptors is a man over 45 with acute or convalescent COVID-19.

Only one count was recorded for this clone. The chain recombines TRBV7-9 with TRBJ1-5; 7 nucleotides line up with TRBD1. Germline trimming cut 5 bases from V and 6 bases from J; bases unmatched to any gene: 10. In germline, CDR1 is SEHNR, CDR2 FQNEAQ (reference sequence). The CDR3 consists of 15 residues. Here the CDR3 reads CASSPSDRVGQPQHF. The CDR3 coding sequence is TGTGCCAGCAGCCCTTCAGACAGGGTTGGTCAGCCCCAGCATTTT.

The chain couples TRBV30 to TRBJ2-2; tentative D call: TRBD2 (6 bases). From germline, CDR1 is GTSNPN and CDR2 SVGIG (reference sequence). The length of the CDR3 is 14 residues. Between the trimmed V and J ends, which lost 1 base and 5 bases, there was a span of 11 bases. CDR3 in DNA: TGTGCCTGGAGTGAGGGGAGGAGGACCGGGGAGCTGTTTTTT. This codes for CAWSEGRRTGELFF.

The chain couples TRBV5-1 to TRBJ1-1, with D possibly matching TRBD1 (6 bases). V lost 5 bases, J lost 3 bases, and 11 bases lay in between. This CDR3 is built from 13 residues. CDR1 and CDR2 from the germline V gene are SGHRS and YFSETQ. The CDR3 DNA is TGCGCCAGCAGGGTGTCAGGGGACACTGAAGCTTTCTTT. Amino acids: CASRVSGDTEAFF.

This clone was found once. CDR3 sequence: CASSFLAGDTDTQYF. The CDR3, as DNA: TGCGCCAGCAGCTTCCTAGCGGGGGACACAGATACGCAGTATTTT. This chain joins TRBV5-1 and TRBJ2-3; 10 bases line up with TRBD2. Germline V gene data show CDR1 as SGHRS and CDR2 as YFSETQ. The CDR3 runs to 15 residues. With V trimmed by 2 bases and J by 2 bases, 2 bases remained unmatched.

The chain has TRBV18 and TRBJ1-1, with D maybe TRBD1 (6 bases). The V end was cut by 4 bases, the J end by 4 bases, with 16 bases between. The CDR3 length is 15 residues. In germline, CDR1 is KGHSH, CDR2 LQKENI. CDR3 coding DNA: TGTGCCAGCTCACTTTCGAACAGGGCCCCCACTGAAGCTTTCTTT. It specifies CASSLSNRAPTEAFF.

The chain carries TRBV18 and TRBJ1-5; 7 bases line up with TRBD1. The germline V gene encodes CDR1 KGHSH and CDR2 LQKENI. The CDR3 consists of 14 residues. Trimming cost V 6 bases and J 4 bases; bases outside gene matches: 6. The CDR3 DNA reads TGTGCCAGCTCTGACGGGACAGCTAATCAGCCCCAGCATTTT. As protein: CASSDGTANQPQHF. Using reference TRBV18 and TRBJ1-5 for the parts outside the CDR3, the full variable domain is NAGVMQNPRHLVRRRGQEARLRCSPMKGHSHVYWYRQLPEEGLKFMVYLQKENIIDESGMPKERFSAEFPKEGPSILRIQQVVRGDSAAYFCASSDGTANQPQHFGDGTRLSIL.

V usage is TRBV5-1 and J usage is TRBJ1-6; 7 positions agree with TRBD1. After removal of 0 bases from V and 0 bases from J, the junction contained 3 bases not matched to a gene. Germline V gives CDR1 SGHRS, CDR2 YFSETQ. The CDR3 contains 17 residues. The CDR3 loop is CASSLGTGRSYNSPLHF. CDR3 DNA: TGCGCCAGCAGCTTGGGGACAGGACGCTCCTATAATTCACCCCTCCACTTT. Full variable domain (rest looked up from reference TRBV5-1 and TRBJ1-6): KAGVTQTPRYLIKTRGQQVTLSCSPISGHRSVSWYQQTPGQGLQFLFEYFSETQRNKGNFPGRFSGRQFSNSRSEMNVSTLELGDSALYLCASSLGTGRSYNSPLHFGNGTRLTVT.

The CDR3 DNA reads as TGTGCCAGCAACCCGGAGGGAGGGCGAGGAGAGACCCAGTACTTC. Translating it yields CASNPEGGRGETQYF. V and J are TRBV5-4 and TRBJ2-5, with 7 bases matching TRBD2. This CDR3 is 15 amino acids long. Germline V lookup: CDR1 SGHNT, CDR2 YYREEE (reference sequence). After removal of 6 bases from V and 4 bases from J, the junction contained 12 bases not matched to a gene.

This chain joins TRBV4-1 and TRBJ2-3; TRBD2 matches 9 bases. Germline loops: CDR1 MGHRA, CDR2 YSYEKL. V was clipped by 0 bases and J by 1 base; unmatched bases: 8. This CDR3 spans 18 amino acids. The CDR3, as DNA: TGCGCCAGCAGCCAAGATAGCGGACTAGCGCCAGGCACAGATACGCAGTATTTT. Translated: CASSQDSGLAPGTDTQYF.

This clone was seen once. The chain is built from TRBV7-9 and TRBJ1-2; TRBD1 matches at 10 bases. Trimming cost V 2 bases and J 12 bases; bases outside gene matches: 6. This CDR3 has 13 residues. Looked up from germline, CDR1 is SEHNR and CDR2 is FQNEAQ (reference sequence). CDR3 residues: CASSLMGQGSHTF. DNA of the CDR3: TGTGCCAGCAGCTTAATGGGACAGGGGTCCCACACCTTC.

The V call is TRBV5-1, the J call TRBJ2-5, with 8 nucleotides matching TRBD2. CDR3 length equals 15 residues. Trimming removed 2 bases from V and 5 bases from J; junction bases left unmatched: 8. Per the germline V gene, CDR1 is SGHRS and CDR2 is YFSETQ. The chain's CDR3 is CASSFYRGGRETQYF. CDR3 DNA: TGCGCCAGCAGCTTCTATCGCGGGGGGAGGGAGACCCAGTACTTC.

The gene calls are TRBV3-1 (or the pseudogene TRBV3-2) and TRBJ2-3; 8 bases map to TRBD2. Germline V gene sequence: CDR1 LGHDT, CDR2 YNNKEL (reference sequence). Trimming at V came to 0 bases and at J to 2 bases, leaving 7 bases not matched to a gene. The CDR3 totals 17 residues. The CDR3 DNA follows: TGTGCCAGCAGCCAAGATCCGGGCGGGGGGTTCACAGATACGCAGTATTTT. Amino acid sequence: CASSQDPGGGFTDTQYF.

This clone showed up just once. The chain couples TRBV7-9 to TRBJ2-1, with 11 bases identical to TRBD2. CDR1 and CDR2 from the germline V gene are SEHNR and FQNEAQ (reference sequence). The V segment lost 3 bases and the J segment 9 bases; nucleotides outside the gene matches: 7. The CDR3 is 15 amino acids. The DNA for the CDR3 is TGTGCCAGCAGCTTGGCTAGCGGGGGGTTGGGTGAGCAGTTCTTC. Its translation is CASSLASGGLGEQFF. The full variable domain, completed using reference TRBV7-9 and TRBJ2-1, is DTGVSQNPRHKITKRGQNVTFRCDPISEHNRLYWYRQTLGQGPEFLTYFQNEAQLEKSRLLSDRFSAERPKGSFSTLEIQRTEQGDSAMYLCASSLASGGLGEQFFGPGTRLTVL.

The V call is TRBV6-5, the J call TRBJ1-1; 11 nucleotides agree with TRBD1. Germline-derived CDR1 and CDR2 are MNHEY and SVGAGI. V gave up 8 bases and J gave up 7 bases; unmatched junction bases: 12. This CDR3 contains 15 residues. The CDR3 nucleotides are TGTGCCAGCCTTATAAGGGACAGGGGGATGGGTGAAGCTTTCTTT. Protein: CASLIRDRGMGEAFF.

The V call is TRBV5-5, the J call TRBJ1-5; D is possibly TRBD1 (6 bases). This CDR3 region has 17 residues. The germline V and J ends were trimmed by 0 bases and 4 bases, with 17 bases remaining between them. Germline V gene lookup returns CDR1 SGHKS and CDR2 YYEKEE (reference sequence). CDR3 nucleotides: TGTGCCAGCAGCTTGGGGGGAACCGGGACACTAAATCAGCCCCAGCATTTT. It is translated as CASSLGGTGTLNQPQHF.